This T cell receptor (beta chain) was retrieved from a study of T cell responses to AZD1222 COVID-19 vaccine. Sequencing was performed with immunoSEQ multiplex PCR; in TCRdb, only in-frame clones are kept and a portion is missing. The top ten clones hold 20% of a sample with 95,000 to 110,000 clones, approximately 89% of them seen once. Comment on this clone: The target antigen is unknown.

Study conclusions and caveats: At baseline, seropositivity was found in only a handful of AZD1222 recipients. Females outnumbered males among donors, who were mostly white British; clonal diversity was possibly underestimated. Spike-specific TCR breadth and depth went up after people got two AZD1222 doses.

CDR1 is SNHLY and CDR2 is FYNNEI in the germline V gene. Trimming took 3 bases from V and 4 from J; bases not matched to a gene: 2. CDR3 size: 15 residues. The source was peripheral blood, collected on day 0 of AZD1222 vaccination. This clonotype originated in an adult in good health. J is TRBJ1-6 and V is TRBV2; TRBD1 aligns across 8 bases. CDR3 in DNA: TGTGCCAGCAGTGAGGGACAGGTATATAATTCACCCCTCCACTTT. Residues: CASSEGQVYNSPLHF.